This T cell receptor beta chain was observed in a study of blood T cell repertoires in COVID-19. Study at large: From T cells, B-cell-depleted T cells, or PBMCs came the material, which was cDNA or gDNA.

The germline V gene has CDR1 LGHNA and CDR2 YSLEER. This CDR3 spans 15 amino acids. The assay was immunoSEQ multiplex PCR, and TCRdb's table has in-frame clones only and misses some. The sample lists some 80,000 clones, around nine tenths seen once, with about 20% in the top ten. This clone is medium-sized. The chain carries TRBV4-3 and TRBJ1-1; D uncertain. Source material: peripheral blood. This clonotype originated in a human donor in a cohort sampled during active COVID-19. The CDR3 reads CPPRRPGFVNTEAFF. CDR3 sequence (DNA): TGCCCCCCCCGCCGACCCGGGTTCGTGAACACTGAAGCTTTCTTT.